The clone carrying this T cell receptor beta chain was recorded many times. No antigen is known for it. The sample comes from a study of T-cell memory formation after mild COVID-19. From 5'RACE with constant-segment primers came TCR alpha and TCR beta cDNA libraries that carried sample barcodes and UMIs. TCRdb independently ran MiXCR on the 5' RACE reads; one entry per CDR3 protein. The sample records more than 250,000 distinct CDR3 sequences, about 16% being singletons. The CDR3 spans 16 residues. The ends lost 4 bases at V and 4 bases at J; junction bases unmatched: 9. Germline V lookup: CDR1 SGDLS, CDR2 YYNGEE. General observations from the study: Day 15 to 85 contracting clones showed balanced CD4/CD8; later expanders leaned CD4+. The finding that pre-infection memory included some responding clones suggested that cross-reactive memory joined.

V gene TRBV9 combines with J gene TRBJ2-3; 10 nucleotides align to TRBD2. Sequenced: PBMCs or a T cell subset sorted from them (not recorded which). The TCR originated in a man between 18 and 35 years old who had mild COVID-19 (a few samples of this study predate the infection). Cell type and time point are not known. CDR3 sequence: CASSLWPSGGADTQYF. For the CDR3, the DNA is TGTGCCAGCAGCTTATGGCCAAGCGGGGGGGCAGATACGCAGTATTTT.